One and the same sample provided the 24 T cell receptor beta chains below, sequenced in a study of CD8 T cells in ankylosing spondylitis. TCRdb analysed the 5' RACE reads with MiXCR anew, one entry per CDR3 protein. The repertoire includes roughly 450,000 distinct CDR3 sequences, around 26% of them detected once, and roughly 0.8% sits in the top ten. Whole-study results and caveats: A TCR beta motif of eight or nine highly homologous variants seemed to mark ankylosing spondylitis blood.

Their specific antigens are unknown. The source material was blood, either unsorted or a sorted T cell fraction (not recorded which). The receptors shown here come from a male donor with ankylosing spondylitis.

V usage is TRBV9 and J usage is TRBJ2-5; TRBD2 is a possible D gene (6 bases). CDR3 length equals 14 residues. Germline V gene sequence: CDR1 SGDLS, CDR2 YYNGEE. Deletions cut 5 bases from V and 5 bases from J, with 16 bases between. The CDR3 sequence: CASSPGTLLETQYF. Here the CDR3 DNA reads TGTGCCAGCAGTCCAGGGACTCTCCTGGAGACCCAGTACTTC.

The rearrangement uses TRBV9 and TRBJ1-3; the D gene is possibly TRBD1 (5 bases). This CDR3 is built from 15 residues. The germline CDR1 and CDR2 sequences are SGDLS and YYNGEE. Between the trimmed V and J ends, which lost 5 bases and 2 bases, there was a span of 14 bases. CDR3 protein: CASSWGEFAGNTIYF. DNA for the CDR3: TGTGCCAGCAGTTGGGGGGAGTTTGCTGGAAACACCATATATTTT.

The V and J genes are TRBV7-2 and TRBJ2-2; 7 nucleotides match TRBD2. Germline trimming cut 1 base from V and 2 bases from J; bases unmatched to any gene: 4. The CDR3 is 16 residues long. Germline lookup yields CDR1 SGHTA and CDR2 FQGNSA. The CDR3 reads CASSLVPSGNTGELFF. In DNA form, the CDR3 reads TGTGCCAGCAGCTTAGTTCCTAGCGGTAACACCGGGGAGCTGTTTTTT.

This clonotype was counted between two and nine times. This sequence joins TRBV7-9 and TRBJ1-2; TRBD1 is a possible D gene (6 bases). V lost 5 bases and J 8 bases, leaving 12 bases between the germline ends. Looked up from germline, CDR1 is SEHNR and CDR2 is FQNEAQ (reference sequence). The CDR3 consists of 12 residues. The chain's CDR3 is CASSRDIGGYTF. In DNA, the CDR3 is TGTGCCAGCAGCCGGGACATTGGAGGCTACACCTTC.

This rearrangement joins TRBV5-1 to TRBJ2-5, with D perhaps matching TRBD2 (7 bases). From germline, CDR1 is SGHRS and CDR2 YFSETQ. This CDR3 has 15 residues. The V and J ends lost 5 bases and 1 base respectively, with 15 bases between them. For the CDR3, the DNA is TGCGCCAGCAGACCACAGGGCGGGGGCCAAGAGACCCAGTACTTC. It yields the protein CASRPQGGGQETQYF.

The CDR3 DNA follows: TGCAGTGCTATGACAGGGGCTAGCGGGAGAGACTACAATGAGCAGTTCTTC. This sequence encodes CSAMTGASGRDYNEQFF. The chain links TRBV20-1 to TRBJ2-1; 10 positions match TRBD2. Germline lookup yields CDR1 DFQATT and CDR2 SNEGSKA (reference sequence). The CDR3 is made up of 17 amino acids. V shed 4 bases and J 3 bases; nucleotides not matched to a gene: 12.

The chain is built from TRBV18 and TRBJ1-5; no clear D. Between the trimmed V and J ends, which lost 0 bases and 13 bases, there was a span of 10 bases. Germline values: CDR1 KGHSH, CDR2 LQKENI. This CDR3 contains 12 residues. CDR3 sequence: CASSPPRGGQHF. CDR3 sequence (DNA): TGTGCCAGCTCACCACCGCGGGGTGGTCAGCATTTT.

CDR3 in amino acids: CSVEGSENTEAFF. Here the CDR3 DNA reads TGCAGCGTTGAGGGGTCGGAGAACACTGAAGCTTTCTTT. V gene TRBV29-1 combines with J gene TRBJ1-1; D not resolved. Germline CDR1 reads SQVTM; CDR2 reads ANQGSEA. This CDR3 comprises 13 residues. Trimming left V 3 bases short and J 1 base short, with 9 bases between.

This clonotype has at least ten counts. The gene calls are TRBV7-8 and TRBJ1-1; no clear D gene. Trimming cost V 1 base and J 6 bases, with 9 bases left between them. This CDR3 spans 13 amino acids. Looked up from germline, CDR1 is SGHVS and CDR2 is FQNEAQ. The CDR3 loop is CASSLVSAAEAFF. The DNA of the CDR3 is TGTGCCAGCAGCTTAGTGAGCGCGGCTGAAGCTTTCTTT.

The chain joins TRBV5-1 to TRBJ1-3; unclear D gene. Germline V CDR1 and CDR2: SGHRS, YFSETQ. CDR3 length: 14 residues. Trimming cost V 2 bases and J 0 bases, with 6 bases left between them. The CDR3 DNA sequence: TGCGCCAGCAGCTTTCCGGACTCTGGAAACACCATATATTTT. As protein: CASSFPDSGNTIYF.

The table lists this clonotype with many counts. The CDR3 DNA reads as TGTGCCAGCGTATTAGGTGGGAGGGCCGAGGAGACCCAGTACTTC. Protein: CASVLGGRAEETQYF. The V and J genes are TRBV7-2 and TRBJ2-5, with TRBD2 matching over 7 bases. This CDR3 comprises 15 residues. Per germline, CDR1 SGHTA and CDR2 FQGNSA. Trimming cost V 8 bases and J 5 bases; bases outside gene matches: 14.

This chain's CDR3 is CASSSEVATEAFF. CDR3 sequence (DNA): TGTGCCAGCAGCTCAGAGGTGGCCACTGAAGCTTTCTTT. This sequence joins TRBV7-2 and TRBJ1-1; no clear D. Trimming took 4 bases from V and 4 from J, leaving 10 bases between them. From germline, CDR1 is SGHTA and CDR2 FQGNSA. The CDR3 sequence is 13 residues long.

This clonotype was counted between two and nine times. The rearrangement uses TRBV5-1 and TRBJ1-4, with D possibly being TRBD1 (5 bases). The V gene lost 2 bases and the J gene lost 4 bases, with 15 bases spanning the gap. The CDR3 contains 16 residues. The germline CDR1 and CDR2 sequences are SGHRS and YFSETQ. The DNA of the CDR3 is TGCGCCAGCAGCTTCGGAGGGACCCATATTAATGAAAAACTGTTTTTT. Protein sequence: CASSFGGTHINEKLFF.

V and J are TRBV20-1 and TRBJ1-2, with 11 positions matching TRBD1. Germline-derived CDR1 and CDR2 are DFQATT and SNEGSKA (reference sequence). The CDR3 is made up of 14 amino acids. After removal of 3 bases from V and 5 bases from J, the junction contained 5 bases not matched to a gene. CDR3 amino acids: CSASGDRGFYGYTF. The DNA of the CDR3 is TGCAGTGCTAGTGGGGACAGGGGGTTTTATGGCTACACCTTC.

This clonotype came up a few times. The CDR3 spells CASSYVFGTGNPDTEAFF. For the CDR3, the DNA is TGTGCCAGCAGTTACGTCTTTGGGACAGGGAATCCGGACACTGAAGCTTTCTTT. The rearrangement links TRBV6-2 or TRBV6-3 to TRBJ1-1; TRBD1 agrees at 9 bases. CDR3 length: 18 residues. The junction had 13 bases not matched to a gene; V was cut back by 2 bases and J by 3 bases. CDR1 is MNHEY and CDR2 is SVGEGT in the germline V gene.

This clonotype was detected a few times. The chain joins TRBV10-1 to TRBJ2-7; TRBD2 aligns across 16 bases. Germline V gene lookup returns CDR1 WNHNN and CDR2 SYGVQD (reference sequence). The junction had 12 bases not matched to a gene; V was cut back by 9 bases and J by 4 bases. The CDR3 runs 17 residues. CDR3 coding DNA: TGCGCCAGGGACCGGGGACTAGCGGGAGGGAGCCGGTACGAGCAGTACGTC. This encodes CARDRGLAGGSRYEQYV.

J is TRBJ2-7 and V is TRBV7-8, with no clear D. The germline V gene encodes CDR1 SGHVS and CDR2 FQNEAQ. The CDR3 is made up of 14 amino acids. The V end was cut by 3 bases, the J end by 2 bases, with 11 bases between. The CDR3 protein is CASSFDHKTYEQYF. The DNA of the CDR3 is TGTGCCAGCAGCTTCGATCACAAGACCTACGAGCAGTACTTC. The full variable domain, in which reference TRBV7-8 and TRBJ2-7 provide the parts outside the CDR3, is GAGVSQSPRYKVAKRGQDVALRCDPISGHVSLFWYQQALGQGPEFLTYFQNEAQLDKSGLPSDRFFAERPEGSVSTLKIQRTQQEDSAVYLCASSFDHKTYEQYFGPGTRLTVT.

This rearrangement joins TRBV29-1 to TRBJ2-2; D remains unclear. This CDR3 has 13 amino acids. Germline CDR1 reads SQVTM; CDR2 reads ANQGSEA. V lost 2 bases, J lost 4 bases, and 8 bases lay in between. Here the CDR3 DNA reads TGCAGCGTTGAACGCCAGATCACCGGGGAGCTGTTTTTT. Its translation is CSVERQITGELFF.

This clonotype has only a few counts. This sequence joins TRBV9 and TRBJ1-1; TRBD1 agrees at 8 bases. The V gene end was trimmed by 0 bases and the J gene end by 10 bases; junction bases not matched to a gene: 8. The CDR3 covers 14 residues. CDR1 is SGDLS, CDR2 YYNGEE, per germline. Written as DNA, the CDR3 is TGTGCCAGCAGCGTAGTTGACAGGGGTGCGCGAGCTTTCTTT. Amino acids: CASSVVDRGARAFF. Variable domain in full (rest from reference TRBV9 and TRBJ1-1): DSGVTQTPKHLITATGQRVTLRCSPRSGDLSVYWYQQSLDQGLQFLIQYYNGEERAKGNILERFSAQQFPDLHSELNLSSLELGDSALYFCASSVVDRGARAFFGQGTRLTVV.

This clonotype was counted only a few times. The V call is TRBV10-3, the J call TRBJ2-5, with TRBD2 matching 9 bases. V shed 5 bases, J shed 2 bases, and the junction held 21 bases outside the gene matches. The CDR3 covers 20 residues. CDR1 and CDR2 (germline): ENHRY, SYGVKD. CDR3 in DNA: TGTGCCATCAGTCATTCGGGTGGTCTAGCGGGAAGAATCCATCAAGAGACCCAGTACTTC. Translating it yields CAISHSGGLAGRIHQETQYF.

This clonotype was seen at least ten times. J is TRBJ1-1 and V is TRBV12-3 or TRBV12-4, with TRBD1 matching over 7 bases. With 4 bases clipped from V and 4 bases from J, the junction kept 6 bases outside the gene matches. The CDR3 extends over 14 amino acids. CDR3 loop: CASSYRQGSTEAFF. CDR3 in DNA: TGTGCCAGCAGTTACCGACAGGGAAGCACTGAAGCTTTCTTT.

The chain links TRBV9 to TRBJ2-2, with 7 nucleotides matching TRBD2. Germline V lookup: CDR1 SGDLS, CDR2 YYNGEE. V lost 4 bases, J lost 3 bases, and 9 bases stayed unmatched. The CDR3 sequence is 16 residues long. DNA of the CDR3: TGTGCCAGCAGCATGCGGCGGGAGAGGGACACCGGGGAGCTGTTTTTT. Amino acid sequence: CASSMRRERDTGELFF.

The rearrangement joins TRBV5-4 to TRBJ2-5, with 8 bases that match TRBD2. The CDR3 totals 15 residues. With V trimmed by 2 bases and J by 3 bases, 6 bases remained unmatched. Germline V gives CDR1 SGHNT, CDR2 YYREEE (reference sequence). CDR3 protein: CASSLVTSGKETQYF. In nucleotides, the CDR3 is TGTGCCAGCAGCTTAGTTACTAGCGGAAAAGAGACCCAGTACTTC. The entire variable domain, with the rest obtained from reference TRBV5-4 and TRBJ2-5, is as follows: ETGVTQSPTHLIKTRGQQVTLRCSSQSGHNTVSWYQQALGQGPQFIFQYYREEENGRGNFPPRFSGLQFPNYSSELNVNALELDDSALYLCASSLVTSGKETQYFGPGTRLLVL.

The CDR3 DNA reads as TGTGCCAGCAGCTACTCGACTTGGAGTCGGAAGACCTTC. Translation: CASSYSTWSRKTF. The chain combines TRBV11-3 with TRBJ1-2; no firm D call. V was pared by 4 bases and J by 14 bases, with 20 bases between. The germline V gene has CDR1 SGHNT and CDR2 YENEEA. This CDR3 is built from 13 residues. Drawing the rest from reference TRBV11-3 and TRBJ1-2, the complete variable domain is EAGVVQSPRYKIIEKKQPVAFWCNPISGHNTLYWYLQNLGQGPELLIRYENEEAVDDSQLPKDRFSAERLKGVDSTLKIQPAELGDSAVYLCASSYSTWSRKTFGSGTRLTVV.